This T cell receptor beta chain is from a study of shared clonotypes between healthy human individuals. Repertoires were generated with immunoSEQ multiplex PCR, while TCRdb's copy carries only in-frame clones and drops some. This table holds nearly 1 million clones, around 80% found once. Note on this clone: The antigen remains undetermined.

Findings of the study overall: Clonotypes that were shared across a handful of donors made up about 5.1% of naive CD4 clonotypes.

The germline V gene encodes CDR1 SGHTA and CDR2 FQGNSA. The CDR3 totals 14 residues. The germline V and J ends were trimmed by 6 bases and 6 bases, with 18 bases remaining between them. Sequenced material: memory CD4+ T cells sorted from blood. The sample's subset: CD45RA-negative fraction. The receptor's source is a man aged 18 to 29 in good health. The chain is built from TRBV7-2 and TRBJ2-7, with D possibly TRBD2 on 6 matching bases. The CDR3 region is CASRPTKQTSEQYF. CDR3 in DNA: TGTGCCAGCAGACCAACCAAACAGACTAGCGAGCAGTACTTC.